The source of this T cell receptor (beta chain) is a study of T cell changes during pregnancy in multiple sclerosis. Profiling relied on immunoSEQ multiplex PCR, and the TCRdb table lists in-frame clones only, not all of them. The sample lists approximately 49,000 clones, approximately 92% occurring once. Germline V gene sequence: CDR1 SGHNT, CDR2 YYREEE (reference sequence). This CDR3 contains 13 residues. With V trimmed by 0 bases and J by 6 bases, 3 bases remained unmatched. Only one count was recorded for this clone. The V and J genes are TRBV5-4 and TRBJ2-7, with 7 positions matching TRBD1. The sequences come from CD4+ T cells from peripheral blood mononuclear cells, collected in the second trimester of pregnancy. The receptor comes from a female donor in good health, enrolled as a control in a pregnancy study. CDR3 sequence reads: CASSLANRGEQYF. The CDR3 nucleotides read TGTGCCAGCAGCTTGGCCAACAGGGGCGAGCAGTACTTC.